This TCR beta chain came from a study of Tregs in tolerant kidney transplant recipients. Measured with immunoSEQ multiplex PCR; TCRdb has only the in-frame clones, and not every one. The repertoire holds 98,000 or so clones, with roughly 89% as singletons. Unstimulated regulatory T cells (CD4+CD25+CD127-), CD4+CD25- non-regulatory cells, CD4 and CD8 cells were FACS-sorted from thawed PBMCs. There are 14 residues in the CDR3. Trimming removed 7 bases from V and 7 bases from J; junction bases left unmatched: 10. Germline-derived CDR1 and CDR2 are MNHEY and SVGAGI. V and J are TRBV6-5 and TRBJ1-1; 9 bases agree with TRBD1. The source material was CD4+ T cells from blood, sampled before the transplant. This receptor was obtained from a human donor who received a combined kidney and bone marrow transplant. This chain's CDR3 is CASTLGTGTFEAFF. In nucleotides, the CDR3 is TGTGCCAGCACCTTGGGGACAGGGACCTTTGAAGCTTTCTTT.